This TCR beta chain appears in the sequencing data of a study of metastatic and nonmetastatic thyroid tumors. Using MiXCR, TCRdb re-called clones from the PCR reads. The table lists 20,000 to 25,000 clones, about 20% of them singletons, with under 30% in the top ten. Until they underwent thyroid surgery, no patient had received any treatment. Trimming took 7 bases from V and 2 from J, leaving 12 bases between them. Germline V CDR1 and CDR2: MDHEN, SYDVKM. The CDR3 is 13 amino acids. The sequence was obtained from a female donor with papillary thyroid cancer or a benign thyroid nodule (not recorded which). Some clones in this sample may be carry-over from other donors' samples. V and J are TRBV28 and TRBJ2-7, with TRBD1 as a possible D gene (6 bases). The sample taken for sequencing was blood. CDR3 nucleotides: TGTGCCAGCACCTCCAGGGGCCCCTACGAGCAGTACTTC. It yields the protein CASTSRGPYEQYF.